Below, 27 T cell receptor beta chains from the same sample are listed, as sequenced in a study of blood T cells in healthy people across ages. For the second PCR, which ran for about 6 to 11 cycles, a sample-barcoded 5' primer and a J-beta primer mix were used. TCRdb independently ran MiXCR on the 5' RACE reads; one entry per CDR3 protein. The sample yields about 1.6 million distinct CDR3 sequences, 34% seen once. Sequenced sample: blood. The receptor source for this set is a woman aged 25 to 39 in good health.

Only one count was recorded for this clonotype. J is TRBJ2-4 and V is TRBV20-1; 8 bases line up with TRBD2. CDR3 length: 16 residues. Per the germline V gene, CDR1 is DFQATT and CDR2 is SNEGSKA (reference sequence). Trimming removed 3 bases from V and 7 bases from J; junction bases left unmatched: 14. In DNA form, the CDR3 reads TGCAGTGCTAGTTTTCCGCTAGCGGGTCCTGGGAACATTCAGTACTTC. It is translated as CSASFPLAGPGNIQYF.

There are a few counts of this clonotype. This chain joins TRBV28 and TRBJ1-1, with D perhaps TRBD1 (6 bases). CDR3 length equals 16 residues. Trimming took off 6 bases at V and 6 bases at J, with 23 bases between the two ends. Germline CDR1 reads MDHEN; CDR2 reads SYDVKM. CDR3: CASSKLQGPVSAEAFF. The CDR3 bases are TGTGCCAGCAGCAAATTACAGGGCCCAGTTTCCGCTGAAGCTTTCTTT. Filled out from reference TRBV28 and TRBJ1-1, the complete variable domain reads DVKVTQSSRYLVKRTGEKVFLECVQDMDHENMFWYRQDPGLGLRLIYFSYDVKMKEKGDIPEGYSVSREKKERFSLILESASTNQTSMYLCASSKLQGPVSAEAFFGQGTRLTVV.

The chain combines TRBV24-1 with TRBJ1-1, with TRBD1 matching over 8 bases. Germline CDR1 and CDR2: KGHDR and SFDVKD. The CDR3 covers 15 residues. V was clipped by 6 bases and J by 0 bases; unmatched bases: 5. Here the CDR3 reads CATSKWTGLNTEAFF. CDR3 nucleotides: TGTGCCACCAGTAAATGGACAGGGTTGAACACTGAAGCTTTCTTT.

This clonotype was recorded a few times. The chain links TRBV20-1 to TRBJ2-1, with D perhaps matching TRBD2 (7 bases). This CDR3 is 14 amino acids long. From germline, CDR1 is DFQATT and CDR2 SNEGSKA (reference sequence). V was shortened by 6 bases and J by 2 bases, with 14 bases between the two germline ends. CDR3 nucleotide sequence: TGCAGTGCCCTCAAGGGGGGGCCCTACAATGAGCAGTTCTTC. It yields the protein CSALKGGPYNEQFF.

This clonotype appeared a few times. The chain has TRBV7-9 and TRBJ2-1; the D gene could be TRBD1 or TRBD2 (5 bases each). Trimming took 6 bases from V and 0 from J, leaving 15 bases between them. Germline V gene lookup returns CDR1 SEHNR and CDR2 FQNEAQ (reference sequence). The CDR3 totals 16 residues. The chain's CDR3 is CASRPGTSDSYNEQFF. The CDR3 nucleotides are TGTGCCAGCAGACCTGGGACGTCGGACTCCTACAATGAGCAGTTCTTC.

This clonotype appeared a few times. The CDR3 sequence is CASSYDRGGSGYTF. The CDR3 nucleotides are TGTGCCAGCAGTTACGACCGCGGAGGCTCCGGCTACACCTTC. The rearrangement links TRBV6-5 to TRBJ1-2; no firm D call. Germline CDR1 and CDR2: MNHEY and SVGAGI. The CDR3 extends over 14 amino acids. Trimming shortened V by 2 bases and J by 8 bases, and 15 bases separated the two germline ends.

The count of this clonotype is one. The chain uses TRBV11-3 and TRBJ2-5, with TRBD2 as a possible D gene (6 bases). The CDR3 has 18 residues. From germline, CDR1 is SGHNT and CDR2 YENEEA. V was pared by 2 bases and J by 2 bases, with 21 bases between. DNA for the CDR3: TGTGCCAGCAGCTTAAGTGTGAGTAGCGGAACCCCTCAAGAGACCCAGTACTTC. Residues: CASSLSVSSGTPQETQYF.

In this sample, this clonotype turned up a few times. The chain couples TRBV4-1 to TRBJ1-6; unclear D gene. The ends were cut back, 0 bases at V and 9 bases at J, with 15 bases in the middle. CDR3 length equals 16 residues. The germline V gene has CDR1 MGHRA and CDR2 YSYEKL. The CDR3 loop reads CASSQDPGPGISPLHF. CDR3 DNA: TGCGCCAGCAGCCAAGACCCCGGACCGGGGATTTCACCCCTCCACTTT.

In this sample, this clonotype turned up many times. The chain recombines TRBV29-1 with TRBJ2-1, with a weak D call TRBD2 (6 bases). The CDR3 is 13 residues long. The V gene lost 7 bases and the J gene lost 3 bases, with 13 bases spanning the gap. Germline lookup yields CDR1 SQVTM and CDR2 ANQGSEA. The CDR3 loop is CSGTTGIYNEQFF. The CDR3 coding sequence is TGCAGCGGGACTACTGGCATCTACAATGAGCAGTTCTTC.

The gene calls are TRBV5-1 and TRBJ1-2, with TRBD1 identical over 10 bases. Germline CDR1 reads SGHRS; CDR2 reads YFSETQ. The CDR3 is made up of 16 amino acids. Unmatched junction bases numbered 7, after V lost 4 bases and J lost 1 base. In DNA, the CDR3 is TGCGCCAGCAGCCCGGGACAGGGGACTTTTAACTATGGCTACACCTTC. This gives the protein CASSPGQGTFNYGYTF. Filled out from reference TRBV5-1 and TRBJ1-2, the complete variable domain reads KAGVTQTPRYLIKTRGQQVTLSCSPISGHRSVSWYQQTPGQGLQFLFEYFSETQRNKGNFPGRFSGRQFSNSRSEMNVSTLELGDSALYLCASSPGQGTFNYGYTFGSGTRLTVV.

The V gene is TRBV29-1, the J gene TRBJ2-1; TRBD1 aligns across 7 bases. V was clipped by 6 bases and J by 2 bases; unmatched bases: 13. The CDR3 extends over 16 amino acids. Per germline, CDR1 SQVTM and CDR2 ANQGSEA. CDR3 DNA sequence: TGCAGCGTCGGACCAACCCCGGGACAGACCTACAATGAGCAGTTCTTC. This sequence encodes CSVGPTPGQTYNEQFF.

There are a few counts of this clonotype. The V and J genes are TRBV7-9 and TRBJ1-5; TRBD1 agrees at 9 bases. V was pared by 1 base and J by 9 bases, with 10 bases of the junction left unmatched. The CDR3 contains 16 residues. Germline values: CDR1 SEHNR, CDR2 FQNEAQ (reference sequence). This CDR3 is CASSLVQGTGHRPQHF. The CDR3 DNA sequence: TGTGCCAGCAGCTTAGTACAGGGGACAGGGCATCGGCCCCAGCATTTT.

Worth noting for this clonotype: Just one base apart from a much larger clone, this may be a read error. CDR3 nucleotides: TGTGCCGGCGGGACAGTGAACACTGAAGCTTTCTTT. Protein sequence: CAGGTVNTEAFF. The chain joins TRBV6-2 or TRBV6-3 to TRBJ1-1; 7 bases agree with TRBD1. Germline-derived CDR1 and CDR2 are MNHEY and SVGEGT. The V and J ends lost 11 bases and 0 bases, in that order; junction bases with no gene match: 3. There are 12 residues in the CDR3.

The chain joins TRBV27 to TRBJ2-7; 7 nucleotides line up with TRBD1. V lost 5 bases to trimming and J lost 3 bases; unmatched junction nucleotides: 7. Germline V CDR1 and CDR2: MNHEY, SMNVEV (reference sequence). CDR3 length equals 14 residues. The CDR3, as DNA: TGTGCCAGCAGTGTGACAGGGAGAGTCTACGAGCAGTACTTC. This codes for CASSVTGRVYEQYF.

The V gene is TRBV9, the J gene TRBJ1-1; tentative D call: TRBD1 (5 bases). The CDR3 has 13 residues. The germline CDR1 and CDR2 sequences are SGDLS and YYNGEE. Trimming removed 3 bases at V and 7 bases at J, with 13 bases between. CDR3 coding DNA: TGTGCCAGCAGCGGAGTAGGAGGGGTTGAAGCTTTCTTT. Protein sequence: CASSGVGGVEAFF.

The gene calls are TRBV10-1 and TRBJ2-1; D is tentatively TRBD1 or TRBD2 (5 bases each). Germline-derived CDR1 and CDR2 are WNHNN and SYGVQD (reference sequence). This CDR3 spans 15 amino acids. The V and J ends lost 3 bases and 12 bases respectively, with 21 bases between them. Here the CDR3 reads CASSDPGTPTLGQFF. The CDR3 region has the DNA TGCGCCAGCAGTGACCCTGGGACCCCAACGTTGGGGCAGTTCTTC.

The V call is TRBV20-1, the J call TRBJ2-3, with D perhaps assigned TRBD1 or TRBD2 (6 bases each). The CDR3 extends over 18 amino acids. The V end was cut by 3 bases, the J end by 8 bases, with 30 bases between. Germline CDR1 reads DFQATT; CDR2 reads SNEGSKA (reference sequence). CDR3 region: CSARVPKGGSPNPSTQYF. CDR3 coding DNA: TGCAGTGCTAGGGTCCCTAAGGGGGGCTCCCCAAATCCGAGTACGCAGTATTTT.

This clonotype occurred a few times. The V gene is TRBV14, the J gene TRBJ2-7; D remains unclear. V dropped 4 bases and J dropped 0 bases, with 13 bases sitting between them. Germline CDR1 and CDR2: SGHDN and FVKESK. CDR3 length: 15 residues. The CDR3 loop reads CASSPSQEFSYEQYF. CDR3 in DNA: TGTGCCAGCAGCCCCTCCCAGGAGTTCTCCTACGAGCAGTACTTC.

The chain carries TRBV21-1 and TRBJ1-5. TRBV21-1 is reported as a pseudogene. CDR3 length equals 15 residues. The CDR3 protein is CASKKGVWGNQPQHF. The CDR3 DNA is TGTGCCAGTAAGAAAGGGGTTTGGGGCAATCAGCCCCAGCATTTT.

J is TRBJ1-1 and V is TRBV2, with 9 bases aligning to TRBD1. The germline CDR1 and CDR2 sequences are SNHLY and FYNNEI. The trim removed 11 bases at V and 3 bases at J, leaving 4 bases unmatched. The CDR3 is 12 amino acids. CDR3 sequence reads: CASGTGYTEAFF. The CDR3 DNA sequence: TGTGCCTCAGGGACAGGGTACACTGAAGCTTTCTTT.

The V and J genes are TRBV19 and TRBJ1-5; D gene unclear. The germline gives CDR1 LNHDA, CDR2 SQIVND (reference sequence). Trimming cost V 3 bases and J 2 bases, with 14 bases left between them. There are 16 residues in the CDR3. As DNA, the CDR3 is TGTGCCAGTAGTATTCTTCTTTGGCAGGGCAATCAGCCCCAGCATTTT. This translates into CASSILLWQGNQPQHF.

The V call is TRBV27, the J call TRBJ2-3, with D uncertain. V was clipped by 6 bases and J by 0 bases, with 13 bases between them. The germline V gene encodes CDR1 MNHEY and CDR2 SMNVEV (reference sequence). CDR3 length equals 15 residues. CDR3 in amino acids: CASSRRWASTDTQYF. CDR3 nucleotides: TGTGCCAGCAGCCGCAGGTGGGCTAGCACAGATACGCAGTATTTT.

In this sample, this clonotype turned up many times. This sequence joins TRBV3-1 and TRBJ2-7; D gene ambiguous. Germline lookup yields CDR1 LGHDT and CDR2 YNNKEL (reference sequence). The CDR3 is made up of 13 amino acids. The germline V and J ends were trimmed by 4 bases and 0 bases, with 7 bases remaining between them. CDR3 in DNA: TGTGCCAGCAGCCCCGACCACTCCTACGAGCAGTACTTC. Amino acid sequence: CASSPDHSYEQYF.

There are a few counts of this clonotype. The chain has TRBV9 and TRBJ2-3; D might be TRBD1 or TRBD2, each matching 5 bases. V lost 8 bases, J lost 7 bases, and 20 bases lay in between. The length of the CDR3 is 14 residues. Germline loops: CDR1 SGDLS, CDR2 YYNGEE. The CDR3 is CASWTMRPGYTQYF. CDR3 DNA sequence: TGTGCCAGTTGGACAATGAGGCCGGGGTATACGCAGTATTTT. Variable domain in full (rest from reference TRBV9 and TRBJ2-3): DSGVTQTPKHLITATGQRVTLRCSPRSGDLSVYWYQQSLDQGLQFLIQYYNGEERAKGNILERFSAQQFPDLHSELNLSSLELGDSALYFCASWTMRPGYTQYFGPGTRLTVL.

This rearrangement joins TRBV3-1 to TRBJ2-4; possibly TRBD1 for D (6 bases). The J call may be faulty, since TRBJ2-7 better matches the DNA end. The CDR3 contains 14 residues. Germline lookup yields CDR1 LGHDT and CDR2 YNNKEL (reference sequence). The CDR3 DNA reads TGTGCCAGCAGCCAAGGACAGGTGGGCTACGAGCAGTACTTC. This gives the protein CASSQGQVGYEQYF.

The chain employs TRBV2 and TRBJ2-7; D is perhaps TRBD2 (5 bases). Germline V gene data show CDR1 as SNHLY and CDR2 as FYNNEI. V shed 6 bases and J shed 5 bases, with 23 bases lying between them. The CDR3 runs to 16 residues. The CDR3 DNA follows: TGTGCCAGCAGCCTTCGCGAAGGACTCCTCCCCCACGAGCAGTACTTC. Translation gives CASSLREGLLPHEQYF.

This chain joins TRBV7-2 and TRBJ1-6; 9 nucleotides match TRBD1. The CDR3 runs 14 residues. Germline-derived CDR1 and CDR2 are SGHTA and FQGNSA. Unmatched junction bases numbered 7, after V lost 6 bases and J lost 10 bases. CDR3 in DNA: TGTGCCAGCAGTCGGGACAGGGTGAGGTCACCCCTCCACTTT. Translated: CASSRDRVRSPLHF.